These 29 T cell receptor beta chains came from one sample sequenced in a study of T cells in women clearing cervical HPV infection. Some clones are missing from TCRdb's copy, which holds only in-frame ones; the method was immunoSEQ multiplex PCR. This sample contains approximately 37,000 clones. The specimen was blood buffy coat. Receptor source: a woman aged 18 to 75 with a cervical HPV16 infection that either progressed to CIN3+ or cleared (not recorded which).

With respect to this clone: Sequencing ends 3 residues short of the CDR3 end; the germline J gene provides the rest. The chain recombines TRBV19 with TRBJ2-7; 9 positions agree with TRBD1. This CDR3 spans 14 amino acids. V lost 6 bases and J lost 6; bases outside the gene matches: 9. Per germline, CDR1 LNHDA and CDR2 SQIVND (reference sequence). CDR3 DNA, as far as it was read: TGTGCCAGTAGCCCGGGACAGGGAAAGAGCGAG. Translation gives CASSPGQGKSE. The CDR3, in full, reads CASSPGQGKSEQYF.

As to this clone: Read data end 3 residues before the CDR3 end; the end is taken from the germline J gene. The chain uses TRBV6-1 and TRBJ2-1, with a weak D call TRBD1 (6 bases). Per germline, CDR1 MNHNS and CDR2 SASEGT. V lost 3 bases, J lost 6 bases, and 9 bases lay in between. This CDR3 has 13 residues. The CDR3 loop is CASSDMGANEQFF. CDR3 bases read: TGTGCCAGCAGTGATATGGGGGCCAATGAG.

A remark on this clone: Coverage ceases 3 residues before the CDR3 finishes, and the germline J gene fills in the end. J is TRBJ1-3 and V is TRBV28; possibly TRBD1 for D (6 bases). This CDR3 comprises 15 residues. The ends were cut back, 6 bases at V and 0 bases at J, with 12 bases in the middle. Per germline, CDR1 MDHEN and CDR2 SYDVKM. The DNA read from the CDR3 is TGTGCCAGCAGCCAAGGACAGCTCTCTGGAAACACC. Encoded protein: CASSQGQLSGNT. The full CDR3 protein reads CASSQGQLSGNTIYF.

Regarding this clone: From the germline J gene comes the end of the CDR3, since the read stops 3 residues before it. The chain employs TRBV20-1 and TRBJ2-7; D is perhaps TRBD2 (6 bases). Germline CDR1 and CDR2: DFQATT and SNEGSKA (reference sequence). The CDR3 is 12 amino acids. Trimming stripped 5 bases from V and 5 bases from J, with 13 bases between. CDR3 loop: CSAARGLDEQYF. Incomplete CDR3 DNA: TGCAGTGCTGCTCGGGGGTTGGACGAG.

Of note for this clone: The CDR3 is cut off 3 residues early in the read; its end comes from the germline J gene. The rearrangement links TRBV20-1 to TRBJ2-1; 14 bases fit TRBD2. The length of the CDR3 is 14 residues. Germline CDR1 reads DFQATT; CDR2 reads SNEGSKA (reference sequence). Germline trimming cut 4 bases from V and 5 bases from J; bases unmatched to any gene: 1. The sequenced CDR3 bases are TGCAGTGCTATGACTAGCGGGAGGGACAATGAG. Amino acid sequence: CSAMTSGRDNE. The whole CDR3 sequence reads CSAMTSGRDNEQFF.

CDR3 DNA, as far as it was read: TGTGCCAGTAGTAGGGTTAGCGGAACTAGCACAGATACG. Protein: CASSRVSGTSTDT. The whole CDR3 protein reads CASSRVSGTSTDTQYF. The chain uses TRBV19 and TRBJ2-3; TRBD2 is a possible D gene (6 bases). The read ends 3 residues before the CDR3 terminus; that terminus is restored from the germline J gene. This CDR3 contains 16 residues. Per the germline V gene, CDR1 is LNHDA and CDR2 is SQIVND (reference sequence). Trimming took 4 bases from V and 0 from J, leaving 14 bases between them.

The CDR3 protein is CASSSKTSGADTQYF. The sequenced CDR3 bases are TGTGCCAGCAGCTCAAAAACTAGCGGGGCAGATACG. V usage is TRBV5-6 and J usage is TRBJ2-3; 10 nucleotides match TRBD2. Sequencing ends 3 residues short of the CDR3 end; the germline J gene provides the rest. The CDR3 loop spans 15 amino acids. Germline V gene sequence: CDR1 SGHDT, CDR2 YYEEEE. Losses at the gene ends were 3 bases for V and 4 bases for J; bases not matched to a gene: 5.

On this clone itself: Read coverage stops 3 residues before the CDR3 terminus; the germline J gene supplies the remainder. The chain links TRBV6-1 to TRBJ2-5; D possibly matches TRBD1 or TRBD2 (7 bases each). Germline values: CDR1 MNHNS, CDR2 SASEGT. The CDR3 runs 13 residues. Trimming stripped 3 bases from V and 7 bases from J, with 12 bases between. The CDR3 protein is CASSDDREGTQYF. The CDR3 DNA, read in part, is TGTGCCAGCAGTGATGACAGGGAGGGGACC.

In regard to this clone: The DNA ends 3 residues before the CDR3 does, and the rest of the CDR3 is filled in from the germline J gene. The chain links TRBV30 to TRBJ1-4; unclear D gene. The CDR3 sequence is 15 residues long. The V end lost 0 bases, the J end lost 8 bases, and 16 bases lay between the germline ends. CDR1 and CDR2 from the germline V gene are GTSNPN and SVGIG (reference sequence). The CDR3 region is CAWSVEWHGGEKLFF. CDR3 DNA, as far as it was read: TGTGCCTGGAGTGTAGAATGGCACGGCGGAGAAAAA.

This chain's CDR3 is CSAVWTGGFYGYTF. The part of the CDR3 DNA that was read is TGCAGTGCTGTTTGGACAGGGGGATTCTATGGC. This chain connects TRBV20-1 to TRBJ1-2, with 10 bases identical to TRBD1. Read data end 3 residues before the CDR3 end; the end is taken from the germline J gene. Germline-derived CDR1 and CDR2 are DFQATT and SNEGSKA (reference sequence). J lost 4 bases, V lost 5 bases, and 7 bases had no gene match. The CDR3 contains 14 residues.

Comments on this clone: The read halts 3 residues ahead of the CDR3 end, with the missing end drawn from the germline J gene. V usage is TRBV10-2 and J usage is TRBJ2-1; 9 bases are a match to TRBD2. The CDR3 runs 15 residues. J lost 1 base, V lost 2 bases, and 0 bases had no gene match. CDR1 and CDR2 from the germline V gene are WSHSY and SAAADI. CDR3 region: CASSETSGSYNEQFF. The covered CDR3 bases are TGCGCCAGCAGTGAGACTAGCGGGTCCTACAATGAG.

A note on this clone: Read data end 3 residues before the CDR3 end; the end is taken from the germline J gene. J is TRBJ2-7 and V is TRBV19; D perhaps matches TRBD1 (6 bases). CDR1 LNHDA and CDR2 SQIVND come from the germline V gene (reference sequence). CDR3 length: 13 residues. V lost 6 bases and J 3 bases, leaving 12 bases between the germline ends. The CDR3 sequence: CASSLWDNYEQYF. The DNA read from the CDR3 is TGTGCCAGTAGCCTCTGGGACAACTACGAG.

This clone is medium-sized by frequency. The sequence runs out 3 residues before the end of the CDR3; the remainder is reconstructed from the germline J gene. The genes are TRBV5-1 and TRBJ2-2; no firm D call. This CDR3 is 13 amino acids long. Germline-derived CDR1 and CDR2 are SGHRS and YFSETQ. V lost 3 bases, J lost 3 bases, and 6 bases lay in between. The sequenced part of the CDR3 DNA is TGCGCCAGCAGCTGGGCCGACACCGGGGAG. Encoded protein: CASSWADTGE. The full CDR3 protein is CASSWADTGELFF.

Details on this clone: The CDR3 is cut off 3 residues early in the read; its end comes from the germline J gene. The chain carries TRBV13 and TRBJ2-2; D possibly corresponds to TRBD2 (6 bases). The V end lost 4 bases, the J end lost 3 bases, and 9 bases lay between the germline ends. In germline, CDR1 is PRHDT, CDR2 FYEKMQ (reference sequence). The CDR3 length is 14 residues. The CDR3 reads CASSSRGYTGELFF. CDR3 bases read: TGTGCCAGCAGCTCGCGGGGATACACCGGGGAG.

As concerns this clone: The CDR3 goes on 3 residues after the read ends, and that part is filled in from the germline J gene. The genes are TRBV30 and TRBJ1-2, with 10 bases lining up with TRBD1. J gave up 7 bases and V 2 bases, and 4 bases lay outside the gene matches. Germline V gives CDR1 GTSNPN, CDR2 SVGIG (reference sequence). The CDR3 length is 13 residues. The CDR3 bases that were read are TGTGCCTGGAGTTACCGGGACAGGGGTGGC. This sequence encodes CAWSYRDRGG. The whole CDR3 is CAWSYRDRGGYTF.

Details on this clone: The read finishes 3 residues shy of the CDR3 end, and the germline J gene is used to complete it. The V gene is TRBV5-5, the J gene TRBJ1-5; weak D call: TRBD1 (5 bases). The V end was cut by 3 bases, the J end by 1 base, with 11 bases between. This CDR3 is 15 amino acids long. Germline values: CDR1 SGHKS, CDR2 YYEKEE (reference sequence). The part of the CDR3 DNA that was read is TGTGCCAGCAGCTCCTCTGAGGGGAGCAATCAGCCC. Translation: CASSSSEGSNQP. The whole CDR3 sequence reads CASSSSEGSNQPQHF.

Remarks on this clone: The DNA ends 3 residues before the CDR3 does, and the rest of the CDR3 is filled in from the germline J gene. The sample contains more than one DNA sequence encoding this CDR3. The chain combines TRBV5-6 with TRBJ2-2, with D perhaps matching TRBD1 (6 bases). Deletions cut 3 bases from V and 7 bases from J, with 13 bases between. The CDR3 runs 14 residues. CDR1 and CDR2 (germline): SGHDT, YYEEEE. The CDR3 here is CASSSSQGIGELFF. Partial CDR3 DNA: TGTGCCAGCAGCTCCTCACAGGGAATCGGGGAG.

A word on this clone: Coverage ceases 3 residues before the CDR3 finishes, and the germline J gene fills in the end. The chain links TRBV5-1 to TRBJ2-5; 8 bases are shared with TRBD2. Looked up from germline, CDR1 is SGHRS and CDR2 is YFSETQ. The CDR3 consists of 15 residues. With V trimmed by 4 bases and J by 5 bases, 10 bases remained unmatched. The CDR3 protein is CASSTATSGTETQYF. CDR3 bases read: TGCGCCAGCAGCACCGCTACTAGCGGAACGGAGACC.

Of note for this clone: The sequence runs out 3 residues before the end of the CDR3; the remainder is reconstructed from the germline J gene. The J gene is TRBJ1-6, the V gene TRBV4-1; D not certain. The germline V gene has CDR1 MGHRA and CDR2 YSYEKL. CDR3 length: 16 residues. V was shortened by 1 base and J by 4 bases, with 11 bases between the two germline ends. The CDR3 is CASSQVRPGYNSPLHF. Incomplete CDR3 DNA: TGCGCCAGCAGCCAAGTCCGCCCCGGGTATAATTCACCC.

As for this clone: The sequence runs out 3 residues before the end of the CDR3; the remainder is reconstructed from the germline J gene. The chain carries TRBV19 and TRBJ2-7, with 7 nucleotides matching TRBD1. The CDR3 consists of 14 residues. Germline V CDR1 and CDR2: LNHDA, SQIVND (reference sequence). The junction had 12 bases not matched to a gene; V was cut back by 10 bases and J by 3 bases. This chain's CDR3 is CATHPAGGFYEQYF. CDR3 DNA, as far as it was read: TGTGCCACCCACCCCGCAGGGGGATTCTACGAG.

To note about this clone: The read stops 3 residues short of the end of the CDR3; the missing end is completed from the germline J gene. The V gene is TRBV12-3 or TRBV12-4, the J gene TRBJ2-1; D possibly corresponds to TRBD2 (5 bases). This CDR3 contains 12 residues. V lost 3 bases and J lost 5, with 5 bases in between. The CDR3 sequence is CASSFGDNEQFF. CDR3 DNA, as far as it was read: TGTGCCAGCAGTTTCGGGGACAATGAG.

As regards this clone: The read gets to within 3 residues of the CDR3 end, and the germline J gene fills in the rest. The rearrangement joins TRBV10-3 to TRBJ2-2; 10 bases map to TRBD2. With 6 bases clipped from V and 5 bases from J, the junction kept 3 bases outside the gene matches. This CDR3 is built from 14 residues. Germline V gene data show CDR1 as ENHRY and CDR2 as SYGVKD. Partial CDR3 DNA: TGTGCCATCAGGAGCGGGAGGGAAACCGGGGAG. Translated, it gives CAIRSGRETGE. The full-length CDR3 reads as CAIRSGRETGELFF.

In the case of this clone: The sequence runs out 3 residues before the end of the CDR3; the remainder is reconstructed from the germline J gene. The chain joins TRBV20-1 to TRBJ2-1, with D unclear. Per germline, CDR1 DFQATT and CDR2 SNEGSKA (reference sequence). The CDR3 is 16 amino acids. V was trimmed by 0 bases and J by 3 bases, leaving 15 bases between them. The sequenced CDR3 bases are TGCAGTGCTAGAGATCCCCTAGGCGGAGACTACAATGAG. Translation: CSARDPLGGDYNE. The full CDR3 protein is CSARDPLGGDYNEQFF.

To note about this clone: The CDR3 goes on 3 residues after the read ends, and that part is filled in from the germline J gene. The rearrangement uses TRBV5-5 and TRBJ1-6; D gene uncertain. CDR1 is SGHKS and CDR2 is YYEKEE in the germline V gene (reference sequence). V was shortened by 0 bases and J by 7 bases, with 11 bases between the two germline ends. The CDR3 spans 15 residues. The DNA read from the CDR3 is TGTGCCAGCAGCTTGGAGGGCAGGTACAATTCACCC. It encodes CASSLEGRYNSP. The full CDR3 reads CASSLEGRYNSPLHF.

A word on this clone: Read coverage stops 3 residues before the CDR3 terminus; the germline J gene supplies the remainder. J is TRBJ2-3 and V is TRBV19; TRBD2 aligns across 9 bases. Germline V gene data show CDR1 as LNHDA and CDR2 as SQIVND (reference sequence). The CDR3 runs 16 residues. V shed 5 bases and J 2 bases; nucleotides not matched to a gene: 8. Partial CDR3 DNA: TGTGCCAGTAGTCCGCTAGCGGGACACTTCACAGATACG. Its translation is CASSPLAGHFTDT. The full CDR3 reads CASSPLAGHFTDTQYF.

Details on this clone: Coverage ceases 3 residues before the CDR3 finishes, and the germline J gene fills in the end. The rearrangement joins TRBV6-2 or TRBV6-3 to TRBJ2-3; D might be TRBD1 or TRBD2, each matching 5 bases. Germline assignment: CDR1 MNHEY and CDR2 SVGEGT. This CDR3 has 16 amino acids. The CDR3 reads CASTLDGPREHQPQYF. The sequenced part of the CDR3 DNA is TGTGCCAGCACCTTGGACGGCCCCAGGGAGCATCAGCCG.

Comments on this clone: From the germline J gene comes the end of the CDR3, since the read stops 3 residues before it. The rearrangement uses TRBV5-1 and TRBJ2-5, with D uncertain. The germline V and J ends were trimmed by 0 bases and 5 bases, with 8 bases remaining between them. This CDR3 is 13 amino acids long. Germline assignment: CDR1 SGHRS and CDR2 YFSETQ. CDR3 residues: CASSLGERETQYF. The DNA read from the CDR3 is TGCGCCAGCAGCTTGGGTGAAAGGGAGACC. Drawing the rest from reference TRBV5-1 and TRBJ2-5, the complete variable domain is KAGVTQTPRYLIKTRGQQVTLSCSPISGHRSVSWYQQTPGQGLQFLFEYFSETQRNKGNFPGRFSGRQFSNSRSEMNVSTLELGDSALYLCASSLGERETQYFGPGTRLLVL.

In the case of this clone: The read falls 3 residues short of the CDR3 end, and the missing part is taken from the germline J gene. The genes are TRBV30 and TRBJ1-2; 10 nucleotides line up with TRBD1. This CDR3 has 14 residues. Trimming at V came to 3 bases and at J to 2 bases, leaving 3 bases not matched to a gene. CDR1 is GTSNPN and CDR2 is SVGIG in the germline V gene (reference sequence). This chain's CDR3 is CAWSPGQGNYGYTF. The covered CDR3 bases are TGTGCCTGGAGCCCGGGACAGGGGAACTATGGC.

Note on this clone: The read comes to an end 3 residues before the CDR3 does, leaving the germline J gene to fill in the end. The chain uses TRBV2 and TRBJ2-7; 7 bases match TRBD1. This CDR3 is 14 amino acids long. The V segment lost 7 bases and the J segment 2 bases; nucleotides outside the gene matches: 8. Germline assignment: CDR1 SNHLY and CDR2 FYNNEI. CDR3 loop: CASTPRTGAYEQYF. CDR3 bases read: TGTGCCAGCACTCCCCGGACAGGCGCCTACGAG.